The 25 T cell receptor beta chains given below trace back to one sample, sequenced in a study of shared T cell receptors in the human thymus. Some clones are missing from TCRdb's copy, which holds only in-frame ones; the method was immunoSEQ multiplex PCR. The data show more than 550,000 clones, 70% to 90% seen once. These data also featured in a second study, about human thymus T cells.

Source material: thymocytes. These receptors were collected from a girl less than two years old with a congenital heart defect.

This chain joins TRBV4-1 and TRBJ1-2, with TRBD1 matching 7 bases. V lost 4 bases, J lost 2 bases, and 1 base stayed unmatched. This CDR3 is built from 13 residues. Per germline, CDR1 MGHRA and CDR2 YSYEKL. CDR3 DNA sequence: TGCGCCAGCAGCCGCAGGGGGAACTATGGCTACACCTTC. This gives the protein CASSRRGNYGYTF.

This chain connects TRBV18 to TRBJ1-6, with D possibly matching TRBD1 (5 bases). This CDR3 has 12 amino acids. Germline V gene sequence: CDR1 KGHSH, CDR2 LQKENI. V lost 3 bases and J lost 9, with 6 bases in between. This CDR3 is CASSPGLSPLHF. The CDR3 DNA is TGTGCCAGCTCACCGGGACTTTCACCCCTCCACTTT.

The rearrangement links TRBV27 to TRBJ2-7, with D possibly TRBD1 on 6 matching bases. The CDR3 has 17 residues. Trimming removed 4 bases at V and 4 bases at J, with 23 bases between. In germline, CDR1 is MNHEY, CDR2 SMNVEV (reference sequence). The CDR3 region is CASSYAPFPTGEYEQYF. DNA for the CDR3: TGTGCCAGCAGTTACGCCCCGTTCCCGACAGGCGAGTACGAGCAGTACTTC.

The CDR3 DNA sequence: TGCGCCAGCAGCCAAGAATCTCCTTTTGGGACAGGGAGGCAAGAGACCCAGTACTTC. It encodes CASSQESPFGTGRQETQYF. The chain is built from TRBV4-1 and TRBJ2-5, with 9 bases matching TRBD1. This CDR3 has 19 amino acids. CDR1 and CDR2 from the germline V gene are MGHRA and YSYEKL. Trimming took 0 bases from V and 2 from J; bases not matched to a gene: 13.

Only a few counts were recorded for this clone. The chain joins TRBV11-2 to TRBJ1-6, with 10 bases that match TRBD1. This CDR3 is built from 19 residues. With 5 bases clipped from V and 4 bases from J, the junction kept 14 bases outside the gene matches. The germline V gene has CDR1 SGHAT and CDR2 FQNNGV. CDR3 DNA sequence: TGTGCCAGCAGCCCCCGCCCTGACAGGGGGCTATATTATAATTCACCCCTCCACTTT. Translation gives CASSPRPDRGLYYNSPLHF.

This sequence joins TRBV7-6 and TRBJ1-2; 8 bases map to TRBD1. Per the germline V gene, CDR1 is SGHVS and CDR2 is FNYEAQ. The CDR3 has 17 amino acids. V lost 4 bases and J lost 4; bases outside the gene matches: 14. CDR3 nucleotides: TGTGCCAGCAGCTACAGACAGGGGCCAAAGAGTAGCTATGGCTACACCTTC. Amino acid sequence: CASSYRQGPKSSYGYTF.

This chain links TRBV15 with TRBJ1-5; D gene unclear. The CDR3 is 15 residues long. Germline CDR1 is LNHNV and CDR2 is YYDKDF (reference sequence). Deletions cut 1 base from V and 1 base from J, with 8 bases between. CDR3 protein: CATSRGEVSNQPQHF. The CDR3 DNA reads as TGTGCCACCAGCAGAGGGGAGGTGAGCAATCAGCCCCAGCATTTT.

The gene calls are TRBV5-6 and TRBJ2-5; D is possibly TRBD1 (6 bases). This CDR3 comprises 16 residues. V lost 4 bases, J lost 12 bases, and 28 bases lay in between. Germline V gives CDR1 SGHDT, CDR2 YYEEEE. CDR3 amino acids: CASSEGVLSPTSSKYF. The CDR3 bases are TGTGCCAGCAGCGAGGGGGTCCTGTCTCCTACGAGCAGCAAGTACTTC.

CDR3 nucleotides: TGTGCCAGCAGCTTAACGTTAGCCGGCCCGGAACGGGTCGGGGGACAGGGGGTAGGGACTGAAGCTTTCTTT. Protein: CASSLTLAGPERVGGQGVGTEAFF. The V and J genes are TRBV7-3 and TRBJ1-1; 11 bases match TRBD1. Per the germline V gene, CDR1 is SGHTA and CDR2 is FQGTGA. CDR3 length equals 24 residues. V was clipped by 0 bases and J by 5 bases; unmatched bases: 29.

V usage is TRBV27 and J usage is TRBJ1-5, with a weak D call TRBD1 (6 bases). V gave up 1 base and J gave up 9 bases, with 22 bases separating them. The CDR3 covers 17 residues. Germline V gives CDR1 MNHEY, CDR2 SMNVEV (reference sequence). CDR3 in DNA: TGTGCCAGCAGTTTATTTGTAAGGGGGGGAACGGGTCTGCCCCAGCATTTT. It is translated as CASSLFVRGGTGLPQHF.

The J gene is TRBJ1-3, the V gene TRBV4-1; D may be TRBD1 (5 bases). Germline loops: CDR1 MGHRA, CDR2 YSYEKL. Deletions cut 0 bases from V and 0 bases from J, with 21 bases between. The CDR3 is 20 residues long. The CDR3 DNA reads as TGCGCCAGCAGCCAAGATCCCGACCCTGGGGCCCGGATCTCTGGAAACACCATATATTTT. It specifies CASSQDPDPGARISGNTIYF.

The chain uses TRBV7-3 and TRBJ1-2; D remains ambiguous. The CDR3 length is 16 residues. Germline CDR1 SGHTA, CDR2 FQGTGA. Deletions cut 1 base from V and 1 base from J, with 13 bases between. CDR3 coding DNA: TGTGCCAGCAGCTTAATAAGGACCGAGGGTAACTATGGCTACACCTTC. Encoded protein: CASSLIRTEGNYGYTF.

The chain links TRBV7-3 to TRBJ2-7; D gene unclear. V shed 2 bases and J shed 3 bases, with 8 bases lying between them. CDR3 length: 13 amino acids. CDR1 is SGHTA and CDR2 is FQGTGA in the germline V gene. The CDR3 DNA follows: TGTGCCAGCAGCTTACAGGTGAACTACGAGCAGTACTTC. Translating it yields CASSLQVNYEQYF. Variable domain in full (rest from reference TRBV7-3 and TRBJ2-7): GAGVSQTPSNKVTEKGKYVELRCDPISGHTALYWYRQSLGQGPEFLIYFQGTGAADDSGLPNDRFFAVRPEGSVSTLKIQRTERGDSAVYLCASSLQVNYEQYFGPGTRLTVT.

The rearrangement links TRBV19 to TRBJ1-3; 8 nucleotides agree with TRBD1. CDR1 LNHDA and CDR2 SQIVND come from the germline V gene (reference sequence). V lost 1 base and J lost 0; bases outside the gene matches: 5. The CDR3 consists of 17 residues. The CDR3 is CASSIVGTGSSGNTIYF. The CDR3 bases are TGTGCCAGTAGTATAGTGGGGACAGGTAGCTCTGGAAACACCATATATTTT.

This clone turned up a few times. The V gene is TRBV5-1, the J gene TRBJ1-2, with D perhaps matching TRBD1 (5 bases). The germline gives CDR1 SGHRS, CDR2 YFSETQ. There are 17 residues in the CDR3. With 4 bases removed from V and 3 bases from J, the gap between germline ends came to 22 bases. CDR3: CASSGQPGLTRDYGYTF. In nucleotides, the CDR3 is TGCGCCAGCAGCGGCCAACCGGGACTCACCAGGGACTATGGCTACACCTTC.

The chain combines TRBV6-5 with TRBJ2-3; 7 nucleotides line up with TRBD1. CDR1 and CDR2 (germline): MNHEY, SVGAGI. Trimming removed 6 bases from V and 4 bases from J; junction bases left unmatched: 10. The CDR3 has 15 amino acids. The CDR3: CASSSIEGAADTQYF. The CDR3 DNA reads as TGTGCCAGCAGCAGTATTGAGGGGGCGGCAGATACGCAGTATTTT.

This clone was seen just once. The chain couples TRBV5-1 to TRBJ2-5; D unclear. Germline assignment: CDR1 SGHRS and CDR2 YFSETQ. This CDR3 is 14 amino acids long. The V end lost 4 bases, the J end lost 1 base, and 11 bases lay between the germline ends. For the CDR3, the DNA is TGCGCCAGCAGCGAGCATAGAGTCCAAGAGACCCAGTACTTC. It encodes CASSEHRVQETQYF. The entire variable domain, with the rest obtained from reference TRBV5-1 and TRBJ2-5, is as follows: KAGVTQTPRYLIKTRGQQVTLSCSPISGHRSVSWYQQTPGQGLQFLFEYFSETQRNKGNFPGRFSGRQFSNSRSEMNVSTLELGDSALYLCASSEHRVQETQYFGPGTRLLVL.

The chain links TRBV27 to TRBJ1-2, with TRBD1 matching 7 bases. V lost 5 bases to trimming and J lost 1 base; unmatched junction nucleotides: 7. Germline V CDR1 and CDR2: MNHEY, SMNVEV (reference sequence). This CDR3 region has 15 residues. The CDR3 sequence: CASSRDRDLNYGYTF. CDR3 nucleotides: TGTGCCAGCAGTCGCGACAGGGACCTTAACTATGGCTACACCTTC.

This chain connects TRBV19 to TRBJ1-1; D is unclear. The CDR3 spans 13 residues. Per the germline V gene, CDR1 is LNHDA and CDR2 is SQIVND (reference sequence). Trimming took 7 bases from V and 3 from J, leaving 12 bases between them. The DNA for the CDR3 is TGTGCCAGTATGAATTTTTCAGACACTGAAGCTTTCTTT. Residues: CASMNFSDTEAFF.

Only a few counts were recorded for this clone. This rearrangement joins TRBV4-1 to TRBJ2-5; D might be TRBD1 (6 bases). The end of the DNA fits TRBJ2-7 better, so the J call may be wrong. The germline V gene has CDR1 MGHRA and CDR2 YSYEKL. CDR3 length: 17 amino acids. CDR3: CASSQEVDRNSSYEQYF. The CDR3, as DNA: TGCGCCAGCAGCCAAGAGGTAGACAGGAACAGCTCCTACGAGCAGTACTTC.

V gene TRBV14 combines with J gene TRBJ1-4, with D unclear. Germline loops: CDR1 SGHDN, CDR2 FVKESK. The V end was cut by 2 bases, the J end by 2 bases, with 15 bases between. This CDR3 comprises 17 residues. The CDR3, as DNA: TGTGCCAGCAGCCAATTTAATCGGGGTCGGACTAATGAAAAACTGTTTTTT. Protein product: CASSQFNRGRTNEKLFF.

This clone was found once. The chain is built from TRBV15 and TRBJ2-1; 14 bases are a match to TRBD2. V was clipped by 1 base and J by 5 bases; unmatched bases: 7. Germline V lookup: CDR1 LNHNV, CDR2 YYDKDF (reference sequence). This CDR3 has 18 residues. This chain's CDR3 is CATSRAGLAGGLNNEQFF. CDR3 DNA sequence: TGTGCCACCAGCAGAGCAGGACTAGCGGGGGGCCTGAACAATGAGCAGTTCTTC.

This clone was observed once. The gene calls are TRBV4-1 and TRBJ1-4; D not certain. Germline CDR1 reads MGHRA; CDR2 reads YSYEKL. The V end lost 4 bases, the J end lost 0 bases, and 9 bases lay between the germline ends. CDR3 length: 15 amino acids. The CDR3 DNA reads TGCGCCAGCAGCCCGATCACAGCAACTAATGAAAAACTGTTTTTT. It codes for CASSPITATNEKLFF.

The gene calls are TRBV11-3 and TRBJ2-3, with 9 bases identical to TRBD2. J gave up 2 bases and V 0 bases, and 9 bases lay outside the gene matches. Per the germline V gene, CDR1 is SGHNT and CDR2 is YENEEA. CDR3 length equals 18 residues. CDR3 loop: CASSLDTPSGADTDTQYF. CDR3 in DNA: TGTGCCAGCAGCTTAGATACTCCTAGCGGGGCCGACACAGATACGCAGTATTTT. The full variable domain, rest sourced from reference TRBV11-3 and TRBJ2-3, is EAGVVQSPRYKIIEKKQPVAFWCNPISGHNTLYWYLQNLGQGPELLIRYENEEAVDDSQLPKDRFSAERLKGVDSTLKIQPAELGDSAVYLCASSLDTPSGADTDTQYFGPGTRLTVL.

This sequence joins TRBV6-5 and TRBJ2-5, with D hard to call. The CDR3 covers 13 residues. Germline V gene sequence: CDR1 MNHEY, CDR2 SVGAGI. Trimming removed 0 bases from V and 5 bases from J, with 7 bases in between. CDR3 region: CASSYSSLETQYF. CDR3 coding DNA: TGTGCCAGCAGTTACTCTTCATTGGAGACCCAGTACTTC.